The 23 T cell receptor beta chains below all came from one sample that was sequenced in a study of blood T cell repertoires in COVID-19. Sequencing was performed with immunoSEQ multiplex PCR; in TCRdb, only in-frame clones are kept and a portion is missing. The data contain roughly 200,000 clones, 85% to 90% of them seen just once; the ten biggest clones take up 1.2%. The sequencing input was PBMCs or T cells enriched from blood (not recorded which). The receptors derive from a man aged 30-40 years who had recovered from COVID-19.

The rearrangement uses TRBV7-6 and TRBJ1-2; perhaps TRBD1 as D (5 bases). From germline, CDR1 is SGHVS and CDR2 FNYEAQ. The CDR3 sequence is 13 residues long. The ends were cut back, 5 bases at V and 0 bases at J, with 7 bases in the middle. This CDR3 is CASSRQPNYGYTF. The CDR3 nucleotides read TGTGCCAGCAGCCGACAGCCTAACTATGGCTACACCTTC.

CDR3 region: CASSSPGVDRQYEQYF. CDR3 bases: TGTGCCAGCAGCTCCCCAGGCGTGGATCGTCAATACGAGCAGTACTTC. The rearrangement uses TRBV5-4 and TRBJ2-7; D is unclear. Trimming removed 3 bases from V and 4 bases from J, with 20 bases in between. The germline CDR1 and CDR2 sequences are SGHNT and YYREEE (reference sequence). The CDR3 spans 16 residues. Looking up the rest from reference TRBV5-4 and TRBJ2-7 gives the full variable domain: ETGVTQSPTHLIKTRGQQVTLRCSSQSGHNTVSWYQQALGQGPQFIFQYYREEENGRGNFPPRFSGLQFPNYSSELNVNALELDDSALYLCASSSPGVDRQYEQYFGPGTRLTVT.

The chain carries TRBV9 and TRBJ1-1; D possibly corresponds to TRBD1 (6 bases). Germline-derived CDR1 and CDR2 are SGDLS and YYNGEE. V was pared by 0 bases and J by 3 bases, with 6 bases between. The CDR3 extends over 13 amino acids. Written as DNA, the CDR3 is TGTGCCAGCAGCGTAGCAGGGGACACTGAAGCTTTCTTT. This translates into CASSVAGDTEAFF. Full variable domain (outside the CDR3, taken from reference TRBV9 and TRBJ1-1): DSGVTQTPKHLITATGQRVTLRCSPRSGDLSVYWYQQSLDQGLQFLIQYYNGEERAKGNILERFSAQQFPDLHSELNLSSLELGDSALYFCASSVAGDTEAFFGQGTRLTVV.

This clone has more than one count but fewer than ten. The rearrangement joins TRBV27 to TRBJ2-7; a weak D match, TRBD1 (6 bases). The V and J ends lost 2 bases and 0 bases respectively, with 11 bases between them. The germline V gene has CDR1 MNHEY and CDR2 SMNVEV (reference sequence). CDR3 length: 15 residues. This CDR3 reads CASSLGTGHSYEQYF. DNA for the CDR3: TGTGCCAGCAGTTTAGGGACGGGACACTCCTACGAGCAGTACTTC.

This clone was detected only a few times. The V call is TRBV28, the J call TRBJ1-2, with 7 bases that match TRBD1. The germline V gene has CDR1 MDHEN and CDR2 SYDVKM. With V trimmed by 2 bases and J by 3 bases, 6 bases remained unmatched. The length of the CDR3 is 15 residues. In DNA, the CDR3 is TGTGCCAGCAGTTTACGACAGGGCGTTCACTATGGCTACACCTTC. Translating it yields CASSLRQGVHYGYTF.

The chain uses TRBV2 and TRBJ1-2; D remains unclear. The CDR3 is 13 residues long. V was clipped by 8 bases and J by 0 bases, with 10 bases between them. Germline V gene data show CDR1 as SNHLY and CDR2 as FYNNEI. CDR3 sequence (DNA): TGTGCCAGCGGAGGGATTTCTAACTATGGCTACACCTTC. Translated, it gives CASGGISNYGYTF.

The chain couples TRBV28 to TRBJ2-1, with TRBD2 identical over 10 bases. Germline assignment: CDR1 MDHEN and CDR2 SYDVKM. Germline trimming cut 7 bases from V and 4 bases from J; bases unmatched to any gene: 13. The CDR3 has 17 amino acids. The CDR3 nucleotides read TGTGCCAGCATAGGGGGATATAGCGGGAGGTTTTACAATGAGCAGTTCTTC. It specifies CASIGGYSGRFYNEQFF. Using reference TRBV28 and TRBJ2-1 for the parts outside the CDR3, the full variable domain is DVKVTQSSRYLVKRTGEKVFLECVQDMDHENMFWYRQDPGLGLRLIYFSYDVKMKEKGDIPEGYSVSREKKERFSLILESASTNQTSMYLCASIGGYSGRFYNEQFFGPGTRLTVL.

CDR3 residues: CASSQVSPAGLGETQYF. CDR3 bases: TGTGCCAGCAGCCAAGTCTCACCGGCGGGCCTTGGGGAGACCCAGTACTTC. The chain has TRBV3-1 (or the pseudogene TRBV3-2) and TRBJ2-5; a weak D match, TRBD2 (5 bases). Germline loops: CDR1 LGHDT, CDR2 YNNKEL (reference sequence). This CDR3 is built from 17 residues. Trimming took 1 base from V and 5 from J, leaving 20 bases between them.

The genes are TRBV30 and TRBJ1-1, with D perhaps TRBD1 (5 bases). Germline-derived CDR1 and CDR2 are GTSNPN and SVGIG (reference sequence). V lost 6 bases and J lost 6, with 11 bases in between. The CDR3 spans 11 residues. The CDR3, as DNA: TGTGCCTGCAACCGGGGGGCTGAAGCTTTCTTT. It encodes CACNRGAEAFF.

The chain couples TRBV30 to TRBJ2-1; 13 bases line up with TRBD2. From germline, CDR1 is GTSNPN and CDR2 SVGIG (reference sequence). The J segment lost 5 bases and the V segment lost 4 bases, leaving 8 bases of the junction unmatched. This CDR3 has 16 amino acids. CDR3 loop: CAWTIRLAGGHNEQFF. The CDR3 nucleotides are TGTGCCTGGACTATAAGACTAGCGGGAGGCCACAATGAGCAGTTCTTC.

The chain is built from TRBV7-8 and TRBJ1-5; 7 bases agree with TRBD1. The CDR3 is made up of 14 amino acids. Germline V CDR1 and CDR2: SGHVS, FQNEAQ. With V trimmed by 4 bases and J by 6 bases, 6 bases remained unmatched. The CDR3 nucleotides are TGTGCCAGCAGCTCGACAGGGAAGACTCAGCCCCAGCATTTT. It codes for CASSSTGKTQPQHF.

The chain carries TRBV10-1 and TRBJ2-7; D is uncertain. Trimming cost V 2 bases and J 5 bases, with 10 bases left between them. This CDR3 is 13 amino acids long. Looked up from germline, CDR1 is WNHNN and CDR2 is SYGVQD (reference sequence). In DNA form, the CDR3 reads TGCGCCAGCAGTGAGGGGCAACCCAACGAGCAGTACTTC. It yields the protein CASSEGQPNEQYF.

The chain carries TRBV12-3 or TRBV12-4 and TRBJ2-2; D is ambiguous. Trimming left V 7 bases short and J 0 bases short, with 6 bases between. There are 13 residues in the CDR3. Here the CDR3 reads CASIFTNTGELFF. CDR3 sequence (DNA): TGTGCCAGCATTTTCACGAACACCGGGGAGCTGTTTTTT.

The chain has TRBV2 and TRBJ1-4; TRBD1 agrees at 9 bases. The V gene's germline CDR1 is SNHLY and CDR2 FYNNEI. V was clipped by 6 bases and J by 8 bases; unmatched bases: 7. CDR3 length: 14 amino acids. The CDR3 DNA reads TGTGCCAGCAGGGACGGGACAGGGCAAGAAAAACTGTTTTTT. This encodes CASRDGTGQEKLFF.

V and J are TRBV5-1 and TRBJ2-7, with 9 bases matching TRBD1. This CDR3 contains 17 residues. After removal of 0 bases from V and 6 bases from J, the junction contained 13 bases not matched to a gene. The germline CDR1 and CDR2 sequences are SGHRS and YFSETQ. The CDR3 DNA sequence: TGCGCCAGCAGCTTGGGGGACAGGGTAGGAAGGTTGAGCGAGCAGTACTTC. Translating it yields CASSLGDRVGRLSEQYF. The full variable domain, with the rest looked up from reference TRBV5-1 and TRBJ2-7, is KAGVTQTPRYLIKTRGQQVTLSCSPISGHRSVSWYQQTPGQGLQFLFEYFSETQRNKGNFPGRFSGRQFSNSRSEMNVSTLELGDSALYLCASSLGDRVGRLSEQYFGPGTRLTVT.

This chain connects TRBV6-8 to TRBJ1-6; 7 bases are shared with TRBD1. Trimming at V came to 2 bases and at J to 9 bases, leaving 4 bases not matched to a gene. The germline V gene encodes CDR1 MNHGY and CDR2 SAAAGT. The CDR3 is 14 residues long. This CDR3 reads CASSYRQGSSPLHF. The CDR3 DNA is TGTGCCAGCAGTTACAGACAGGGAAGTTCACCCCTCCACTTT.

The V and J genes are TRBV7-9 and TRBJ2-3; TRBD2 might be the D (5 bases). The V gene's germline CDR1 is SEHNR and CDR2 FQNEAQ (reference sequence). The CDR3 has 16 residues. Trimming stripped 2 bases from V and 1 base from J, with 13 bases between. Written as DNA, the CDR3 is TGTGCCAGCAGCTTAATGATAGGGAGCGGCACAGATACGCAGTATTTT. Its translation: CASSLMIGSGTDTQYF.

V and J are TRBV7-2 and TRBJ2-7; 8 bases line up with TRBD1. Germline trimming cut 5 bases from V and 3 bases from J; bases unmatched to any gene: 9. This CDR3 has 15 residues. Germline V gene sequence: CDR1 SGHTA, CDR2 FQGNSA. CDR3 amino acids: CASSVGQGMVYEQYF. The CDR3 DNA follows: TGTGCCAGCAGCGTTGGACAGGGTATGGTCTACGAGCAGTACTTC.

This sequence joins TRBV29-1 and TRBJ2-2; TRBD2 matches at 10 bases. Trimming at V came to 3 bases and at J to 6 bases, leaving 10 bases not matched to a gene. Germline CDR1 and CDR2: SQVTM and ANQGSEA. The CDR3 covers 16 residues. CDR3 protein: CSVDPRLAGVSGELFF. CDR3 nucleotide sequence: TGCAGCGTTGACCCCCGTCTAGCGGGAGTTTCCGGGGAGCTGTTTTTT.

This clone was observed many times. J is TRBJ1-2 and V is TRBV19; 9 nucleotides line up with TRBD1. The V and J ends lost 5 bases and 7 bases, in that order; junction bases with no gene match: 5. CDR1 and CDR2 (germline): LNHDA, SQIVND (reference sequence). The CDR3 is 13 amino acids. CDR3 loop: CASSSGTGSGYTF. As DNA, the CDR3 is TGTGCCAGTAGTTCCGGGACAGGGTCTGGCTACACCTTC.

Comments on this clone: Distinct nucleotide sequences in the sample also encode this CDR3. The CDR3 region is CASSDRGEKLFF. CDR3 DNA sequence: TGTGCCAGCAGTGACCGAGGTGAAAAACTGTTTTTT. The rearrangement joins TRBV2 to TRBJ1-4; no reliable D call. The CDR3 spans 12 residues. CDR1 and CDR2 (germline): SNHLY, FYNNEI. V was pared by 3 bases and J by 7 bases, with 6 bases between. The full variable domain, rest sourced from reference TRBV2 and TRBJ1-4, is EPEVTQTPSHQVTQMGQEVILRCVPISNHLYFYWYRQILGQKVEFLVSFYNNEISEKSEIFDDQFSVERPDGSNFTLKIRSTKLEDSAMYFCASSDRGEKLFFGSGTQLSVL.

The chain is built from TRBV5-4 and TRBJ1-2, with D possibly TRBD1 on 6 matching bases. The V gene's germline CDR1 is SGHNT and CDR2 YYREEE (reference sequence). The CDR3 is made up of 14 amino acids. The V end lost 4 bases, the J end lost 8 bases, and 18 bases lay between the germline ends. In nucleotides, the CDR3 is TGTGCCAGCAGCCTACAGGGATCTCTGGGAGGCTACACCTTC. This codes for CASSLQGSLGGYTF.

The rearrangement joins TRBV30 to TRBJ2-2; a weak D match, TRBD2 (5 bases). Between the trimmed V and J ends, which lost 0 bases and 3 bases, there was a span of 11 bases. CDR1 is GTSNPN and CDR2 is SVGIG in the germline V gene (reference sequence). The CDR3 extends over 15 amino acids. CDR3 residues: CAWSVIPGDTGELFF. The CDR3 DNA sequence: TGTGCCTGGAGTGTAATACCCGGGGACACCGGGGAGCTGTTTTTT. The full variable domain, rest sourced from reference TRBV30 and TRBJ2-2, is SQTIHQWPATLVQPVGSPLSLECTVEGTSNPNLYWYRQAAGRGLQLLFYSVGIGQISSEVPQNLSASRPQDRQFILSSKKLLLSDSGFYLCAWSVIPGDTGELFFGEGSRLTVL.